This TCR beta chain derives from a study of blood T cell repertoires in COVID-19 (dated by TCRdb to 2018 to 2021). For context, the study as a whole: The collaborator samples originated in the United States, Italy and Spain and spanned the acute and convalescent phases of COVID-19. The repertoires were released in a freely available public database intended as a resource for research on the immune response to SARS-CoV-2. Where HLA class I and class II types were available, the types were taken from metadata supplied by the sample provider, not from assay-based typing. Subjects who had been exposed to COVID-19, were actively infected with it, or had recovered from it provided the deeply sampled blood TCRbeta repertoires that made up the dataset. Samples came from the ongoing ImmuneRACE study (first 160 participants) plus 1,254 subjects from 6 global collaborators. Nearly every sample came with metadata listing a de-identified subject ID, COVID-19 status, age in years and sex. The prospective study material was composed of cDNA or gDNA derived from T cells, B-cell-depleted T cells, or PBMCs. Study-wide conclusions, independent of this receptor: The quantity of clinical and demographic metadata differed by source and by participant and was supplied without curation.

Whole blood was collected in K2EDTA tubes by collaborating institutions according to the institutions' own protocols. Collaborator samples were shipped for TCRbeta analysis as frozen whole blood, isolated PBMCs, or DNA extracted from either sample type. The V and J ends are trimmed by 4 bases and 5 bases, leaving 12 bases between them. Taken from cysteine to phenylalanine, the CDR3 has 15 residues. CDR3 DNA only is kept here, 45 bases in frame from base 1. Looking up the germline V gene (reference sequence) yields CDR1 LNHDA and CDR2 SQIVND. TCRbeta CDR3 regions were amplified from genomic DNA by means of the immunoSEQ Assay, a bias-controlled multiplex PCR. The study's own analysis went as follows. Within the assay, amplification of reference gene primers was used to estimate how many nucleated cells each sample contained. To quantify the absolute abundance of each unique TCRbeta CDR3 rearrangement, sequence reads were collapsed and filtered. For each sample, productive Simpson clonality was calculated as the square root of Simpson's diversity index across productive rearrangements. TCRdb re-hosts the immuneACCESS table, in-frame sequences only. Its copies lack some clones; in the studies checked, an unresolved V gene accounts for under half of them, and the cause for the rest is not known. D and trimming were read from the DNA, whereas the V and J calls and clone size are those reported in that table. In all, the sample holds about 240,000 clones, and about 80% of those were seen once. The ten largest clones represent roughly 9.6% of the sample.

As regards this clone: No antigen is known for it. No clone much larger than this one lies a single base away; base qualities are absent.

The sequenced sample consisted of peripheral blood. The sequence joins TRBV19 to TRBJ1-6; 5 matching bases give a weak D call of TRBD1. The TCR originated in a woman older than 75 with acute or convalescent COVID-19. CDR3 region: CASSTGLGDNSPLHF. The nucleotides read TGTGCCAGTAGTACAGGGCTTGGGGATAATTCACCCCTCCACTTT.